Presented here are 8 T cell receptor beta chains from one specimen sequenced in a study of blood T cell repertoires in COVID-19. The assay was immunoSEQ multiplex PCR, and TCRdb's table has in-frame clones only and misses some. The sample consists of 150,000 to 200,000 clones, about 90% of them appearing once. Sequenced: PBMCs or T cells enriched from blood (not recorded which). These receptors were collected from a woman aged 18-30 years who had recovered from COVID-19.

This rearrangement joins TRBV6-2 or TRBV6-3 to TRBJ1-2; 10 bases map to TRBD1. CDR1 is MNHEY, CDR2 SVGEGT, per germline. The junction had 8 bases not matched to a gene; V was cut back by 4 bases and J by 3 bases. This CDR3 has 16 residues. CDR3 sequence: CASSSGLDRGDYGYTF. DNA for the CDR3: TGTGCCAGCAGTTCGGGATTGGACAGGGGGGACTATGGCTACACCTTC.

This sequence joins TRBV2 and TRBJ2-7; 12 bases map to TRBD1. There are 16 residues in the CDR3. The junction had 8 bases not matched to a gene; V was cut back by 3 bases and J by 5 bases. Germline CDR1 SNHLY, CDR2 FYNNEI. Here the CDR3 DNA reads TGTGCCAGCAGTGACCGTTTTGGGACAGGGGGCAACGAGCAGTACTTC. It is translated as CASSDRFGTGGNEQYF.

CDR3 DNA: TGTGCCAGCAGAGGGGGGGCCGGTTCTGGAAACACCATATATTTT. This translates into CASRGGAGSGNTIYF. The rearrangement joins TRBV3-1 (or the pseudogene TRBV3-2) to TRBJ1-3, with D perhaps TRBD1 (6 bases). V was cut by 6 bases and J by 1 base, with 13 bases left in between. Per germline, CDR1 LGHDT and CDR2 YNNKEL (reference sequence). The CDR3 loop spans 15 amino acids.

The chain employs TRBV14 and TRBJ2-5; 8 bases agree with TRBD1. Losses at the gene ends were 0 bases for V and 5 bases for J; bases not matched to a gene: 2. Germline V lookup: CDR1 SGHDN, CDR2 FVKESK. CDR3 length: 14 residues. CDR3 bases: TGTGCCAGCAGCCAAGAGACAGGGGCGGAGACCCAGTACTTC. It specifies CASSQETGAETQYF.

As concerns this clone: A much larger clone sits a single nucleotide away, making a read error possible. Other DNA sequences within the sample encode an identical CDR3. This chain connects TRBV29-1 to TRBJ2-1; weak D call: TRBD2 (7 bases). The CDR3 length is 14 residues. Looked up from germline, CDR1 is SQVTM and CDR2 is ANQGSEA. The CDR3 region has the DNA TGCAGCGTCCGTCCGGGGGGCTCCTACAATGAACAGTTCTTC. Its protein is CSVRPGGSYNEQFF.

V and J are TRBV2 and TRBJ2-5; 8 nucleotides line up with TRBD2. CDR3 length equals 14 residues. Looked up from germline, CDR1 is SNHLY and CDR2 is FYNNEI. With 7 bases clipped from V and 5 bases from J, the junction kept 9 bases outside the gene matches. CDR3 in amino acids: CASKPSGRVETQYF. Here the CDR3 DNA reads TGTGCCAGCAAGCCGAGCGGGAGAGTGGAGACCCAGTACTTC.

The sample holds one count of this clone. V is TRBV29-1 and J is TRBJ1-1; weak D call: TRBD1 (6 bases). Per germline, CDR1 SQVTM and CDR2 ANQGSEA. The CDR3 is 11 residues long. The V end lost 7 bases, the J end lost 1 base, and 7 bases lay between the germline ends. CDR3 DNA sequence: TGCAGCGGGACAGCGAACACTGAAGCTTTCTTT. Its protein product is CSGTANTEAFF.

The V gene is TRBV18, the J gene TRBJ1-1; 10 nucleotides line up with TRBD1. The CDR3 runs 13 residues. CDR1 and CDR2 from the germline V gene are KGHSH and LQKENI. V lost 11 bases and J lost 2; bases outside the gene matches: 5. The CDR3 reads CAVRTGGNTEAFF. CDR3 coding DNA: TGTGCCGTTAGGACAGGGGGTAACACTGAAGCTTTCTTT. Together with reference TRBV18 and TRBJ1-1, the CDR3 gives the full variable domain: NAGVMQNPRHLVRRRGQEARLRCSPMKGHSHVYWYRQLPEEGLKFMVYLQKENIIDESGMPKERFSAEFPKEGPSILRIQQVVRGDSAAYFCAVRTGGNTEAFFGQGTRLTVV.